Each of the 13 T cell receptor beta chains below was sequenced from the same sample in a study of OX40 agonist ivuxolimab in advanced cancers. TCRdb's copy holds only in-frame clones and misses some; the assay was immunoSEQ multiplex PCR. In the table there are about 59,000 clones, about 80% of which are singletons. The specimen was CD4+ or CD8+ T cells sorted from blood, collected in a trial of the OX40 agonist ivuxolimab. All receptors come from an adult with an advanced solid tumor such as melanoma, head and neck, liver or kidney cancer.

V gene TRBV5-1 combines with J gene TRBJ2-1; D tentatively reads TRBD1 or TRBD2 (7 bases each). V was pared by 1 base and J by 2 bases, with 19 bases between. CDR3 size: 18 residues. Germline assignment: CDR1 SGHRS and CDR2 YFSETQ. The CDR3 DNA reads TGCGCCAGCAGCTTGATGAGGGGGCGTAGCGGGCCCTACAATGAGCAGTTCTTC. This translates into CASSLMRGRSGPYNEQFF. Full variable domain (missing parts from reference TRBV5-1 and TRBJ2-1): KAGVTQTPRYLIKTRGQQVTLSCSPISGHRSVSWYQQTPGQGLQFLFEYFSETQRNKGNFPGRFSGRQFSNSRSEMNVSTLELGDSALYLCASSLMRGRSGPYNEQFFGPGTRLTVL.

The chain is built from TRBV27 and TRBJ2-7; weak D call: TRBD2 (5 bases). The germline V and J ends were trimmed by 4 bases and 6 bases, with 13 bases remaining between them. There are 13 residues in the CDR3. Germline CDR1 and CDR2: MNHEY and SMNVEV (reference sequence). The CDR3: CASSSHDGGEQYF. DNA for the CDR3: TGTGCCAGCAGTTCCCATGACGGAGGCGAGCAGTACTTC.

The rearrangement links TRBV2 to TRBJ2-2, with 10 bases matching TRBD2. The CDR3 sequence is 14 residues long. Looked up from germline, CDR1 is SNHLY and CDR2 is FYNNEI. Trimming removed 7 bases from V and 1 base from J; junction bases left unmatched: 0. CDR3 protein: CASTSGRNTGELFF. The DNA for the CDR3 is TGTGCCAGCACTAGCGGGAGGAACACCGGGGAGCTGTTTTTT.

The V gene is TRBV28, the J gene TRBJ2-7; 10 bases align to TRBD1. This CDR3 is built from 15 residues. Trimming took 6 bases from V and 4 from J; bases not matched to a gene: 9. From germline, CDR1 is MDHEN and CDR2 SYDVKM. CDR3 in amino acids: CASSVGGQGIYEQYF. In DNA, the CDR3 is TGTGCCAGCAGCGTGGGGGGACAGGGGATTTACGAGCAGTACTTC.

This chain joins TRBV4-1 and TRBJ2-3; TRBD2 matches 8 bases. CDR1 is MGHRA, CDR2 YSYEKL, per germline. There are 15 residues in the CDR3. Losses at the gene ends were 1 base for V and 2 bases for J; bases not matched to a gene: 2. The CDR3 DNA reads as TGCGCCAGCAGCCAAGTACTAGCGGACACAGATACGCAGTATTTT. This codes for CASSQVLADTDTQYF.

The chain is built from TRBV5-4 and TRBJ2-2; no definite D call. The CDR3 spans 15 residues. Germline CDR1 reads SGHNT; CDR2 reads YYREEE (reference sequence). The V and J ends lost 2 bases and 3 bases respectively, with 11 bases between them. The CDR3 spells CASSFGVADTGELFF. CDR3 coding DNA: TGTGCCAGCAGCTTTGGTGTCGCGGACACCGGGGAGCTGTTTTTT.

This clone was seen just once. CDR3 bases: TGCAGCGTTGAAGATACAACTAGCGATTCGTCCTACGAGCAGTACTTC. Translating gives CSVEDTTSDSSYEQYF. The chain recombines TRBV29-1 with TRBJ2-7, with 7 bases fitting TRBD2. The CDR3 is 16 residues long. Trimming took 0 bases from V and 1 from J; bases not matched to a gene: 9. In germline, CDR1 is SQVTM, CDR2 ANQGSEA.

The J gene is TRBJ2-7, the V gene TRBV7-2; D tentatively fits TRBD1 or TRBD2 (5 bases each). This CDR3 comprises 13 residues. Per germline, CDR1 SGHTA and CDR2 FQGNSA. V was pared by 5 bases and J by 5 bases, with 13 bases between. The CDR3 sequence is CASSRGTADEQYF. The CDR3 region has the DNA TGTGCCAGCAGCCGAGGGACCGCAGACGAGCAGTACTTC.

The CDR3 sequence is CASSPQSVATNEKLFF. The CDR3 DNA reads as TGTGCCAGCTCACCACAGTCTGTTGCAACTAATGAAAAACTGTTTTTT. The V gene is TRBV18, the J gene TRBJ1-4, with D uncertain. Germline-derived CDR1 and CDR2 are KGHSH and LQKENI. This CDR3 comprises 16 residues. Trimming pared 1 base from V and 0 bases from J, leaving 9 bases between.

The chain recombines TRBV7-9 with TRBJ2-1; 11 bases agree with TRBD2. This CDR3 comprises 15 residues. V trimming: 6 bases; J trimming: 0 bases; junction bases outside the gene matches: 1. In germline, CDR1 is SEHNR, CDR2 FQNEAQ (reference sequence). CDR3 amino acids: CASRLAGASYNEQFF. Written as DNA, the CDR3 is TGTGCCAGCAGACTAGCGGGAGCCTCCTACAATGAGCAGTTCTTC.

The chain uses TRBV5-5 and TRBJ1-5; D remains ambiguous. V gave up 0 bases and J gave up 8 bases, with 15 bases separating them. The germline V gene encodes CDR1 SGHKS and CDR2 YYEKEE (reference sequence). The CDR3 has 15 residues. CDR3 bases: TGTGCCAGCAGCTTGGCTCCGGCGGGGTTCGAGCCCCAGCATTTT. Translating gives CASSLAPAGFEPQHF. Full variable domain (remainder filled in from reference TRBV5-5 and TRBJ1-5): DAGVTQSPTHLIKTRGQQVTLRCSPISGHKSVSWYQQVLGQGPQFIFQYYEKEERGRGNFPDRFSARQFPNYSSELNVNALLLGDSALYLCASSLAPAGFEPQHFGDGTRLSIL.

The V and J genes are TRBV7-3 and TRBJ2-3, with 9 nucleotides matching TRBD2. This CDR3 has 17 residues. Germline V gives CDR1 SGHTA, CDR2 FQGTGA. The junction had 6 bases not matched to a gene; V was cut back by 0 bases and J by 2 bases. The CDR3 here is CASSLTPAGGPTDTQYF. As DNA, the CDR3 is TGTGCCAGCAGCTTAACACCAGCGGGAGGCCCCACAGATACGCAGTATTTT.

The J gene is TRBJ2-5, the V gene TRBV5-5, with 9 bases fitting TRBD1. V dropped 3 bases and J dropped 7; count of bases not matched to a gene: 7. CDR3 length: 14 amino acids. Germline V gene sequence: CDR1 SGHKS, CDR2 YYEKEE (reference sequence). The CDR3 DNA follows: TGTGCCAGCAGCTGGACAGGGGATGAGGCGACCCAGTACTTC. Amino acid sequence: CASSWTGDEATQYF.